This TCR beta chain was recorded in a study of T cell responses to AZD1222 COVID-19 vaccine. Whole-study findings and limits: Scientists sampled the repertoires only once the peak T cell response had passed. Researchers report vaccine-associated CD4 TCRs spanning spike, with dominance at 160-218 and 743-854.

V was shortened by 4 bases and J by 5 bases, with 6 bases between the two germline ends. CDR1 is SGHNT, CDR2 YYREEE, per germline (reference sequence). The CDR3 runs 12 residues. As for this clone: Antigen: not known.

Assay used: immunoSEQ multiplex PCR; TCRdb lists only in-frame clones, some missing. The sample holds about 100,000 clones, roughly 91% seen once. The sample in question was peripheral blood, obtained on day 0 of AZD1222 vaccination. The receptor was isolated from an adult in good health. This rearrangement joins TRBV5-4 to TRBJ2-2; no clear D gene. CDR3 sequence (DNA): TGTGCCAGCAGCATTCCGACCGGGGAGCTGTTTTTT. Amino acids: CASSIPTGELFF.